These 24 T cell receptor beta chains originate from one sample sequenced in a study of regulatory T cells in long-lasting Graves disease. Time point meaning: persistent/refractory GD, antithyroid drugs over 5 years with positive TRAb. From RNA extracted from PBMCs, the TCR library was made. For TCR beta, libraries came from iRepertoire HTBI primers and Arm-PCR of CDR3 regions. TCRdb re-called the multiplex PCR reads through MiXCR, storing one row per CDR3 protein. This table holds 350,000 to 450,000 distinct CDR3 sequences, 20% to 25% found once. The input for sequencing was peripheral blood mononuclear cells (PBMCs), taken when the disease was refractory, from a patient treated with antithyroid drugs. All receptors derive from a woman in her forties with Graves disease.

The V and J genes are TRBV27 and TRBJ2-1; TRBD2 agrees at 13 bases. CDR1 MNHEY and CDR2 SMNVEV come from the germline V gene (reference sequence). CDR3 length equals 18 residues. V lost 4 bases, J lost 0 bases, and 6 bases stayed unmatched. The CDR3 reads CASSSGTSGTYSYNEQFF. CDR3 coding DNA: TGTGCCAGCAGTTCCGGGACTAGCGGGACTTACTCCTACAATGAGCAGTTCTTC.

This clonotype came up many times. This sequence joins TRBV2 and TRBJ2-7, with D possibly called TRBD1 or TRBD2 (5 bases each). V lost 7 bases to trimming and J lost 5 bases, with 18 bases between them. CDR1 is SNHLY, CDR2 FYNNEI, per germline. The CDR3 spans 14 residues. The DNA of the CDR3 is TGTGCCAGCAAGACCGGGGCCCTTATTGACGAGCAGTACTTC. Translating gives CASKTGALIDEQYF.

This clonotype was recorded a few times. V usage is TRBV5-6 and J usage is TRBJ1-1, with D possibly TRBD1 on 6 matching bases. V gave up 0 bases and J gave up 11 bases, with 14 bases separating them. Per germline, CDR1 SGHDT and CDR2 YYEEEE. CDR3 length equals 13 residues. The CDR3 reads CASSLGQDPGAFF. CDR3 sequence (DNA): TGTGCCAGCAGCTTGGGACAGGACCCTGGGGCTTTCTTT.

V usage is TRBV19 and J usage is TRBJ2-2; TRBD2 aligns across 7 bases. The CDR3 runs to 17 residues. Germline CDR1 LNHDA, CDR2 SQIVND (reference sequence). The V gene end was trimmed by 1 base and the J gene end by 4 bases; junction bases not matched to a gene: 9. CDR3 bases: TGTGCCAGTAGTATAGTCTGGGAGGGACGAGGCACCGGGGAGCTGTTTTTT. This gives the protein CASSIVWEGRGTGELFF.

This clonotype was counted only a few times. CDR3 residues: CASETAAGGTDTQYF. CDR3 DNA sequence: TGTGCCAGCGAGACGGCGGCGGGAGGCACAGATACGCAGTATTTT. This chain uses TRBV28 with TRBJ2-3; 7 bases are shared with TRBD2. The CDR3 consists of 15 residues. V gave up 8 bases and J gave up 1 base; unmatched junction bases: 9. The V gene's germline CDR1 is MDHEN and CDR2 SYDVKM.

In its sample, this clonotype was seen many times. This chain's CDR3 is CASNNLGTSGLYEQYF. As DNA, the CDR3 is TGTGCCAGCAACAACCTGGGTACTAGCGGGCTCTACGAGCAGTACTTC. This rearrangement joins TRBV6-2 or TRBV6-3 to TRBJ2-7; 9 bases agree with TRBD2. The germline gives CDR1 MNHEY, CDR2 SVGEGT. Trimming removed 7 bases from V and 3 bases from J; junction bases left unmatched: 13. The CDR3 has 16 residues.

This clonotype was counted only a few times. A single base separates this from a much larger clone, so it may be a read error. Given the absence of the conserved phenylalanine or tryptophan at the CDR3 end, a read error is likely. The chain links TRBV6-1 to TRBJ1-4; no firm D call. CDR1 and CDR2 from the germline V gene are MNHNS and SASEGT. CDR3 length: 12 amino acids. V was clipped by 6 bases and J by 8 bases, with 10 bases between them. CDR3 sequence: CASSHVREKLFL. CDR3 DNA sequence: TGTGCCAGCAGCCACGTACGGGAAAAACTGTTTCTT.

This clonotype has at least ten counts. The rearrangement uses TRBV6-1 and TRBJ1-4, with unresolved D. The germline gives CDR1 MNHNS, CDR2 SASEGT. Trimming left V 5 bases short and J 5 bases short, with 12 bases between. This CDR3 region has 14 residues. The DNA for the CDR3 is TGTGCCAGCAGTCCTGACAACACGAATGAAAAACTGTTTTTT. Its protein product is CASSPDNTNEKLFF.

This clonotype showed up many times. V gene TRBV11-1 combines with J gene TRBJ2-2; D unresolved. The V end was cut by 6 bases, the J end by 6 bases, with 11 bases between. Per germline, CDR1 SGHAT and CDR2 FQDESV (reference sequence). This CDR3 has 13 amino acids. DNA of the CDR3: TGTGCCAGCAGTGCCCTTATCGCCGGGGAGCTGTTTTTT. It yields the protein CASSALIAGELFF. Complete variable domain (other parts from reference TRBV11-1 and TRBJ2-2): EAEVAQSPRYKITEKSQAVAFWCDPISGHATLYWYRQILGQGPELLVQFQDESVVDDSQLPKDRFSAERLKGVDSTLKIQPAELGDSAMYLCASSALIAGELFFGEGSRLTVL.

This clonotype was counted many times. The J gene is TRBJ2-7, the V gene TRBV6-1, with 13 bases lining up with TRBD2. V trimming: 5 bases; J trimming: 6 bases; junction bases outside the gene matches: 19. The CDR3 sequence is 19 residues long. The germline V gene has CDR1 MNHNS and CDR2 SASEGT. CDR3 sequence (DNA): TGTGCCAGCAGTCACGGACTAGCGGGAGTTCCACCGAATTACGTCGAGCAGTACTTC. It translates to CASSHGLAGVPPNYVEQYF.

Notes on this clonotype: This clone may be a read error of a much larger clone one base away. The rearrangement joins TRBV12-3 or TRBV12-4 to TRBJ2-5; D possibly corresponds to TRBD2 (6 bases). Trimming cost V 2 bases and J 7 bases, with 17 bases left between them. This CDR3 region has 15 residues. The CDR3: CASSLIWGDGGTQYF. CDR3 coding DNA: TGTGCCAGCAGTTTAATCTGGGGGGACGGAGGGACCCAGTACTTC.

In nucleotides, the CDR3 is TGCGCCAGCAGCTTGGATAGGGGAATAGCTGAAGCTTTCTTT. Amino acids: CASSLDRGIAEAFF. The chain recombines TRBV5-1 with TRBJ1-1; a possible D gene is TRBD1 (5 bases). The CDR3 sequence is 14 residues long. The V gene's germline CDR1 is SGHRS and CDR2 YFSETQ. The V end was cut by 0 bases, the J end by 6 bases, with 12 bases between.

The gene calls are TRBV18 and TRBJ1-2; the D gene is possibly TRBD1 (6 bases). There are 16 residues in the CDR3. V shed 2 bases and J shed 8 bases, with 21 bases lying between them. Germline V gives CDR1 KGHSH, CDR2 LQKENI. Here the CDR3 DNA reads TGTGCCAGCTCACCATCCGTGGGGGGCTCTTCGTTGGGCTACACCTTC. This encodes CASSPSVGGSSLGYTF.

At least ten counts were recorded for this clonotype. The CDR3, as DNA: TGTGCCAGCAGTACTCGACTAGCGGGGAGCCACTACGAGCAGTACTTC. Its protein is CASSTRLAGSHYEQYF. The V and J genes are TRBV27 and TRBJ2-7; TRBD2 matches at 11 bases. This CDR3 has 16 residues. The V gene's germline CDR1 is MNHEY and CDR2 SMNVEV (reference sequence). V lost 5 bases, J lost 3 bases, and 9 bases stayed unmatched.

At least ten counts were recorded for this clonotype. The gene calls are TRBV20-1 and TRBJ1-4, with D uncertain. CDR1 and CDR2 from the germline V gene are DFQATT and SNEGSKA (reference sequence). The CDR3 is 16 residues long. V lost 1 base to trimming and J lost 0 bases, with 12 bases between them. The DNA of the CDR3 is TGCAGTGCTAGAGGGGAAGGCCGAGCAACTAATGAAAAACTGTTTTTT. Translating it yields CSARGEGRATNEKLFF.

This clonotype was counted many times. The CDR3 loop reads CASRLSYLAGGPYEQYF. For the CDR3, the DNA is TGCGCCAGCAGACTATCCTATTTAGCGGGAGGGCCCTACGAGCAGTACTTC. The chain is built from TRBV5-1 and TRBJ2-7; 11 nucleotides align to TRBD2. CDR1 and CDR2 from the germline V gene are SGHRS and YFSETQ. The junction had 12 bases not matched to a gene; V was cut back by 5 bases and J by 2 bases. The CDR3 is made up of 17 amino acids.

This clonotype showed up many times. The V gene is TRBV24-1, the J gene TRBJ1-5; 8 positions match TRBD1. V lost 4 bases and J lost 5; bases outside the gene matches: 3. The CDR3 is made up of 14 amino acids. Germline V gene sequence: CDR1 KGHDR, CDR2 SFDVKD. CDR3 amino acids: CATSDTTGDQPQHF. The CDR3 nucleotides are TGTGCCACCAGTGACACGACAGGGGATCAGCCCCAGCATTTT.

This clonotype came up many times. This chain connects TRBV9 to TRBJ1-1; TRBD1 is a possible D gene (5 bases). The CDR3 runs to 14 residues. From germline, CDR1 is SGDLS and CDR2 YYNGEE. V lost 4 bases and J lost 1, with 11 bases in between. In DNA form, the CDR3 reads TGTGCCAGCAGCCCACGACAGACGAACACTGAAGCTTTCTTT. Its translation: CASSPRQTNTEAFF.

J is TRBJ2-1 and V is TRBV7-9; D unclear. Trimming stripped 1 base from V and 10 bases from J, with 5 bases between. Germline V CDR1 and CDR2: SEHNR, FQNEAQ (reference sequence). CDR3 length: 11 amino acids. The CDR3 DNA follows: TGTGCCAGCAGCTTAGATGGGGAGCAGTTCTTC. As protein: CASSLDGEQFF.

At least ten counts were recorded for this clonotype. J is TRBJ1-6 and V is TRBV28; no firm D call. This CDR3 is 11 amino acids long. Trimming shortened V by 5 bases and J by 13 bases, and 9 bases separated the two germline ends. Germline loops: CDR1 MDHEN, CDR2 SYDVKM. The CDR3 loop is CASSLYPPLHF. CDR3 nucleotides: TGTGCCAGCAGTCTATATCCCCCCCTCCACTTT.

The rearrangement joins TRBV25-1 to TRBJ2-1; D is unclear. Germline V gene data show CDR1 as MGHDK and CDR2 as SYGVNS. V lost 3 bases, J lost 2 bases, and 8 bases lay in between. CDR3 length equals 14 residues. CDR3 DNA: TGTGCCAGCAGTGATCCCCCCCCCTACAATGAGCAGTTCTTC. As protein: CASSDPPPYNEQFF.

The chain uses TRBV2 and TRBJ2-1; unclear D gene. Germline CDR1 SNHLY, CDR2 FYNNEI. The V and J ends lost 3 bases and 6 bases respectively, with 18 bases between them. The CDR3 is 16 residues long. The CDR3 protein is CASSEFRTDKGNEQFF. The DNA for the CDR3 is TGTGCCAGCAGTGAGTTCAGGACCGACAAGGGCAATGAGCAGTTCTTC.

The chain couples TRBV5-1 to TRBJ2-2; 8 nucleotides agree with TRBD2. The length of the CDR3 is 15 residues. Germline CDR1 and CDR2: SGHRS and YFSETQ. Trimming took 4 bases from V and 1 from J; bases not matched to a gene: 3. CDR3 sequence: CASSPTSGNTGELFF. CDR3 DNA: TGCGCCAGCAGCCCAACTAGCGGGAACACCGGGGAGCTGTTTTTT.

This clonotype was seen only once. V gene TRBV29-1 combines with J gene TRBJ2-3, with TRBD2 identical over 7 bases. Germline lookup yields CDR1 SQVTM and CDR2 ANQGSEA. V lost 8 bases, J lost 2 bases, and 10 bases stayed unmatched. The CDR3 sequence is 14 residues long. CDR3 sequence (DNA): TGCAGCCATATCCCTAGCGGATACACAGATACGCAGTATTTT. Its translation: CSHIPSGYTDTQYF.